The source of this T cell receptor beta chain is a study of shared clonotypes between healthy human individuals. Overall study results and limits: The naive CD4 repertoires of a handful of donors were compared, and around 5% of clonotypes were shared. Naive subsets usually exceeded memory subsets in estimated richness.

As for this clone: Its antigen is unidentified.

Unmatched junction bases numbered 4, after V lost 6 bases and J lost 2 bases. The CDR3 loop spans 12 amino acids. Looked up from germline, CDR1 is SQVTM and CDR2 is ANQGSEA. TCRdb keeps only in-frame clones here, not all; method: immunoSEQ multiplex PCR. Of 2 million to 2.5 million clones in the sample, more than 85% were seen once. Positively selected for CCR7, the CD45RO-negative cells used as naive CD8 cells excluded terminally differentiated effector memory CD45RA+ cells. All participating donors were Caucasian adults from Nashville, Tennessee. The TCR originated in a man between 18 and 29 years old in good health. Some clones in this sample may be carry-over from other donors' samples. The gene calls are TRBV29-1 and TRBJ2-7; 7 bases agree with TRBD2. The source material was naive CD8+ T cells from PBMCs. DNA for the CDR3: TGCAGCGTGCAAGCGGGGCCCTACGAGCAGTACTTC. It is translated as CSVQAGPYEQYF.